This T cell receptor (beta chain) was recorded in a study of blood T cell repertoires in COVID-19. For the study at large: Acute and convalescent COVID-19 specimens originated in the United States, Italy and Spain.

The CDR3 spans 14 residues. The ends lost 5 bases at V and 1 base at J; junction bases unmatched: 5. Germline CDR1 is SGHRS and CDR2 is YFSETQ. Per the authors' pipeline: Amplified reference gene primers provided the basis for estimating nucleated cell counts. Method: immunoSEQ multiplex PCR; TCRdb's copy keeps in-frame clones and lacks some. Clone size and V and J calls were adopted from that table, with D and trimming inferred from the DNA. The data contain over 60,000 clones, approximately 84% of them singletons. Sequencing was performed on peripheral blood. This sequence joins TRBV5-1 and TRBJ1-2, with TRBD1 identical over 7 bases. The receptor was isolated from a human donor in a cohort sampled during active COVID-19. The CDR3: CASSQQGINYGYTF. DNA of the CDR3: TGCGCCAGCAGTCAACAGGGGATTAACTATGGCTACACCTTC. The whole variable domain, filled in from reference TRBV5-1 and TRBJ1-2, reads KAGVTQTPRYLIKTRGQQVTLSCSPISGHRSVSWYQQTPGQGLQFLFEYFSETQRNKGNFPGRFSGRQFSNSRSEMNVSTLELGDSALYLCASSQQGINYGYTFGSGTRLTVV.